This TCR beta chain was captured by sequencing in a study of human T cells and chemical hapten exposure. TCRdb passed the RACE reads through MiXCR, listing each CDR3 protein once. The repertoire includes more than 95,000 distinct CDR3 sequences, less than 35% of them detected once, and less than 3% sits in the top ten. A few counts support this clonotype. Sample time point: patch test 3, about 24 weeks after DPC sensitization. This sample's treatment: therapeutic diphenylcyclopropenone sensitization with weekly scalp DPC. Germline assignment: CDR1 MGHDK and CDR2 SYGVNS. The V end lost 1 base, the J end lost 3 bases, and 8 bases lay between the germline ends. The CDR3 spans 14 residues.

The receptor's source is a man in his forties or fifties with alopecia areata. Some clones in this sample may be carry-over from other donors' samples. The J gene is TRBJ2-3, the V gene TRBV25-1; D is perhaps TRBD1 or TRBD2 (5 bases each). Sequences were derived from whole blood, sampled in connection with sensitization to the hapten diphenylcyclopropenone (DPC). CDR3 protein: CASSEFGGTDTQYF. CDR3 nucleotide sequence: TGTGCCAGCAGTGAATTTGGGGGAACAGATACGCAGTATTTT.